The entry below describes one T cell receptor beta chain. As yet, its antigen is unknown. This sample stems from a study of CD8 T cells in ankylosing spondylitis. Study-level findings and limits: As reported, disease-linked clones showed significant enrichment in matched ankylosing spondylitis synovial fluid.

V gave up 1 base and J gave up 7 bases; unmatched junction bases: 6. This CDR3 has 15 amino acids. Germline CDR1 is MNHEY and CDR2 is SMNVEV (reference sequence). Library preparation for TCR beta used quantitative 5'-RACE with molecular barcodes. In TCRdb, the 5' RACE reads were re-called with MiXCR into one record per CDR3 protein. The table records about 250,000 distinct CDR3 sequences, 15% to 20% of them present only once. The chain has TRBV27 and TRBJ1-4, with 7 nucleotides matching TRBD1. The receptor's source is a male donor with ankylosing spondylitis or in good health (not recorded which). The sequenced material came from blood, either unsorted or a sorted T cell fraction (not recorded which). CDR3 DNA: TGTGCCAGCAGTTTATACCAGGGGGGTACTGAAAAACTGTTTTTT. Protein: CASSLYQGGTEKLFF. Using reference TRBV27 and TRBJ1-4 for the parts outside the CDR3, the full variable domain is EAQVTQNPRYLITVTGKKLTVTCSQNMNHEYMSWYRQDPGLGLRQIYYSMNVEVTDKGDVPEGYKVSRKEKRNFPLILESPSPNQTSLYFCASSLYQGGTEKLFFGSGTQLSVL.